Following are 14 T cell receptor beta chains from one sample sequenced in a study of T-cell reconstitution after alpha-beta-depleted transplantation in children. During its preparation, the TCRbeta library received unique molecular identifiers. TCRdb fed the PCR reads into MiXCR, producing one record per CDR3 protein. The sample has approximately 430,000 distinct CDR3 sequences; 16% are singletons. Sample: PBMCs, mostly from graft donor cells, taken 360 days after TCRalphabeta/CD19-depleted stem cell transplant. These receptors all stem from a boy younger than two who had a stem cell transplant for Wiskott-Aldrich syndrome, so the T cells may come from the graft donor.

The chain combines TRBV29-1 with TRBJ1-2, with 10 bases that match TRBD1. CDR3 length equals 11 residues. With 7 bases clipped from V and 6 bases from J, the junction kept 2 bases outside the gene matches. Germline CDR1 and CDR2: SQVTM and ANQGSEA. The CDR3 spells CSGGQGDGYTF. CDR3 coding DNA: TGCAGCGGCGGACAGGGGGATGGCTACACCTTC.

This clonotype showed up just once. Mismatch with germline at one junction end may stem from a read error. The chain is built from TRBV12-3 or TRBV12-4 and TRBJ2-3; 10 nucleotides agree with TRBD2. The CDR3 loop spans 17 amino acids. CDR3 coding DNA: TGTACCAGCAGTTTTGAGCGGGGGGGCCGGGGCACAGATACGCAGTATTTT. Protein: CTSSFERGGRGTDTQYF.

This sequence joins TRBV7-8 and TRBJ1-1, with D maybe TRBD1 (6 bases). The V end was cut by 4 bases, the J end by 5 bases, with 14 bases between. Germline V CDR1 and CDR2: SGHVS, FQNEAQ. This CDR3 has 14 amino acids. In DNA, the CDR3 is TGTGCCAGCAGCTCAGGGGACGGGAGGACTGAAGCTTTCTTT. Translation: CASSSGDGRTEAFF.

As DNA, the CDR3 is TGTGCCAGCAGTTCCACCCCCCTTAGCGGGACTGAGCAGTTCTTC. Translated, it gives CASSSTPLSGTEQFF. V is TRBV7-9 and J is TRBJ2-1; 8 bases map to TRBD2. V trimming: 6 bases; J trimming: 9 bases; junction bases outside the gene matches: 13. This CDR3 contains 15 residues. The V gene's germline CDR1 is SEHNR and CDR2 FQNEAQ (reference sequence).

There are many counts of this clonotype. The chain joins TRBV5-1 to TRBJ1-1; D ambiguous. CDR3 size: 13 residues. CDR1 SGHRS and CDR2 YFSETQ come from the germline V gene. V was cut by 5 bases and J by 5 bases, with 13 bases left in between. DNA for the CDR3: TGCGCCAGCAGATCGGAGGTAAGAACTGAAGCTTTCTTT. Protein: CASRSEVRTEAFF.

This clonotype has a handful of counts. The rearrangement joins TRBV12-5 to TRBJ2-7; perhaps TRBD1 as D (5 bases). This CDR3 spans 13 amino acids. The V gene lost 1 base and the J gene lost 6 bases, with 10 bases spanning the gap. Germline CDR1 and CDR2: LGHNT and FRNRAP. CDR3 amino acids: CASGLEWGTEQYF. The DNA of the CDR3 is TGTGCTAGTGGTTTGGAATGGGGCACCGAGCAGTACTTC.

This clonotype was detected a few times. The chain is built from TRBV29-1 and TRBJ2-3; D gene ambiguous. V was trimmed by 4 bases and J by 4 bases, leaving 9 bases between them. The CDR3 totals 12 residues. The germline gives CDR1 SQVTM, CDR2 ANQGSEA. Here the CDR3 DNA reads TGCAGCGTTGGTGGGTCCCCAGATACGCAGTATTTT. Its protein is CSVGGSPDTQYF.

In this sample, this clonotype turned up a few times. V is TRBV5-8 and J is TRBJ2-5; 13 positions match TRBD2. This CDR3 comprises 17 residues. The V and J ends lost 0 bases and 4 bases, in that order; junction bases with no gene match: 6. Per the germline V gene, CDR1 is SGHTS and CDR2 is YDEGEE. The CDR3 sequence: CASSLARTSGSGETQYF. CDR3 DNA sequence: TGTGCCAGCAGCTTGGCCCGGACTAGCGGGAGCGGAGAGACCCAGTACTTC.

The chain is built from TRBV10-3 and TRBJ2-5; 7 bases are a match to TRBD1. The V segment lost 4 bases and the J segment 1 base; nucleotides outside the gene matches: 9. Germline V gene data show CDR1 as ENHRY and CDR2 as SYGVKD. The CDR3 contains 16 residues. The CDR3 DNA is TGTGCCATCAGTGGGGGCCTACAGGGGCCCCAAGAGACCCAGTACTTC. Residues: CAISGGLQGPQETQYF.

This clonotype has ten or more counts. The V and J genes are TRBV7-9 and TRBJ2-5; weak D call: TRBD2 (6 bases). CDR3 size: 16 residues. Between the trimmed V and J ends, which lost 3 bases and 4 bases, there was a span of 18 bases. Germline CDR1 SEHNR, CDR2 FQNEAQ (reference sequence). CDR3 amino acids: CASSFGGFGLRETQYF. The CDR3 DNA sequence: TGTGCCAGCAGCTTTGGGGGGTTCGGGCTACGAGAGACCCAGTACTTC.

This clonotype was counted many times. The rearrangement uses TRBV29-1 and TRBJ2-1, with a tentative D call TRBD2 (5 bases). CDR3 length: 12 residues. Germline V gene data show CDR1 as SQVTM and CDR2 as ANQGSEA. Trimming left V 5 bases short and J 4 bases short, with 9 bases between. CDR3 coding DNA: TGCAGCGTTCACGGGGTATACAATGAGCAGTTCTTC. This encodes CSVHGVYNEQFF.

This clonotype was seen repeatedly, ten times or more. The rearrangement uses TRBV12-3 or TRBV12-4 and TRBJ1-5, with D possibly TRBD1 on 6 matching bases. V gave up 5 bases and J gave up 5 bases, with 10 bases separating them. This CDR3 contains 13 residues. The CDR3: CASSLTGYQPQHF. Here the CDR3 DNA reads TGTGCCAGCAGTCTCACAGGGTATCAGCCCCAGCATTTT.

This CDR3 is CASSWTSWETQYF. The CDR3 DNA reads as TGCGCCAGCAGCTGGACTAGCTGGGAGACCCAGTACTTC. V is TRBV5-1 and J is TRBJ2-5; 8 bases agree with TRBD2. The ends lost 3 bases at V and 5 bases at J; junction bases unmatched: 3. Germline V gives CDR1 SGHRS, CDR2 YFSETQ. The CDR3 contains 13 residues. Complete variable domain (other parts from reference TRBV5-1 and TRBJ2-5): KAGVTQTPRYLIKTRGQQVTLSCSPISGHRSVSWYQQTPGQGLQFLFEYFSETQRNKGNFPGRFSGRQFSNSRSEMNVSTLELGDSALYLCASSWTSWETQYFGPGTRLLVL.

This clonotype was observed many times. The gene calls are TRBV12-3 or TRBV12-4 and TRBJ2-1; 12 nucleotides agree with TRBD2. This CDR3 region has 16 residues. The ends lost 6 bases at V and 8 bases at J; junction bases unmatched: 11. The CDR3 nucleotides are TGTGCCAGCAGCCCCGGCGCTAGCGGGAGGGGCTATGAGCAGTTCTTC. Protein sequence: CASSPGASGRGYEQFF.